In this sample, the clone carrying this T cell receptor beta chain turned up once. As yet, its antigen is unknown. This entry is derived from a study of cytomegalovirus exposure and HLA in healthy donors. Study conclusions and caveats: Prior analysis indicated that the majority of TCR beta V segments exhibited productivity approximately 90% or approximately 30% of the time.

PCR used 60 Vbeta primers and 13 Jbeta primers. Clones were sequenced by immunoSEQ multiplex PCR, and TCRdb holds only the in-frame ones, with some missing. In the table there are 150,000 or so clones, 74% of which are singletons. The CDR3 length is 15 residues. Germline loops: CDR1 SGHRS, CDR2 YFSETQ. J was trimmed by 9 bases and V by 1 base; bases with no gene match: 9. The chain uses TRBV5-1 and TRBJ2-2, with 7 bases aligning to TRBD2. Sequencing was done on a sample of PBMCs. The TCR sequence derives from a man between 18 and 29 years old in good health and CMV-seropositive. The CDR3 region is CASSLRGEGTWELFF. In DNA form, the CDR3 reads TGCGCCAGCAGCTTGCGAGGGGAGGGGACGTGGGAGCTGTTTTTT. The complete variable domain, with remaining parts taken from reference TRBV5-1 and TRBJ2-2, reads KAGVTQTPRYLIKTRGQQVTLSCSPISGHRSVSWYQQTPGQGLQFLFEYFSETQRNKGNFPGRFSGRQFSNSRSEMNVSTLELGDSALYLCASSLRGEGTWELFFGEGSRLTVL.